The 12 T cell receptor beta chains below come from one sample, sequenced in a study of blood T cell repertoires in COVID-19. Profiled with immunoSEQ multiplex PCR; TCRdb holds only in-frame clones, not every one. The profile shows about 34,000 clones, 70% to 80% of them singletons. Material: peripheral blood. The source of these receptors is a human donor in a cohort sampled during active COVID-19.

The J gene is TRBJ2-7, the V gene TRBV28, with 7 bases lining up with TRBD2. Losses at the gene ends were 2 bases for V and 3 bases for J; bases not matched to a gene: 7. Germline CDR1 is MDHEN and CDR2 is SYDVKM. The CDR3 sequence is 15 residues long. The CDR3 DNA sequence: TGTGCCAGCAGTTTAGGGGGAGGGCATGTCTACGAGCAGTACTTC. Translated, it gives CASSLGGGHVYEQYF.

The chain combines TRBV19 with TRBJ1-2, with 9 nucleotides matching TRBD1. Losses at the gene ends were 6 bases for V and 2 bases for J; bases not matched to a gene: 13. The CDR3 length is 17 residues. CDR1 and CDR2 (germline): LNHDA, SQIVND (reference sequence). The CDR3 spells CASRTGQGTNRNYGYTF. CDR3 nucleotide sequence: TGTGCCAGTAGAACTGGACAGGGGACAAACCGGAACTATGGCTACACCTTC.

This chain joins TRBV9 and TRBJ1-1; D not resolved. Germline values: CDR1 SGDLS, CDR2 YYNGEE. Trimming shortened V by 1 base and J by 0 bases, and 4 bases separated the two germline ends. This CDR3 is 13 amino acids long. CDR3 bases: TGTGCCAGCAGCGTAAATATGAACACTGAAGCTTTCTTT. Its translation: CASSVNMNTEAFF.

The genes are TRBV7-2 and TRBJ1-1; D is possibly TRBD1 (5 bases). Germline loops: CDR1 SGHTA, CDR2 FQGNSA. The V end lost 1 base, the J end lost 2 bases, and 17 bases lay between the germline ends. The CDR3 is 17 residues long. The CDR3 bases are TGTGCCAGCAGCTTAGTCCCAAGGGTAGGGACTAACACTGAAGCTTTCTTT. Translated: CASSLVPRVGTNTEAFF.

This sequence joins TRBV19 and TRBJ2-1; 15 nucleotides match TRBD2. In germline, CDR1 is LNHDA, CDR2 SQIVND (reference sequence). Unmatched junction bases numbered 2, after V lost 4 bases and J lost 7 bases. CDR3 length: 15 amino acids. The CDR3, as DNA: TGTGCCAGTAGTACGGGACTAGCGGGGGGTAATGAGCAGTTCTTC. It is translated as CASSTGLAGGNEQFF.

This chain uses TRBV10-2 with TRBJ1-5; no reliable D call. Germline lookup yields CDR1 WSHSY and CDR2 SAAADI. Trimming took 0 bases from V and 5 from J, leaving 8 bases between them. This CDR3 comprises 14 residues. In nucleotides, the CDR3 is TGCGCCAGCAGTGAGTCGGGCCCCTATCAGCCCCAGCATTTT. Its protein is CASSESGPYQPQHF.

The V call is TRBV28, the J call TRBJ1-2, with D perhaps TRBD1 (6 bases). CDR1 is MDHEN and CDR2 is SYDVKM in the germline V gene. The V end lost 7 bases, the J end lost 6 bases, and 12 bases lay between the germline ends. The CDR3 has 12 amino acids. CDR3 sequence reads: CASTGQKNGYTF. DNA of the CDR3: TGTGCCAGCACTGGACAGAAAAATGGCTACACCTTC.

V is TRBV7-2 and J is TRBJ1-2; 8 bases are shared with TRBD1. Per germline, CDR1 SGHTA and CDR2 FQGNSA. The CDR3 consists of 12 residues. The J segment lost 2 bases and the V segment lost 10 bases, leaving 3 bases of the junction unmatched. The CDR3 loop is CATGQGNYGYTF. The CDR3 DNA follows: TGTGCCACCGGACAGGGCAACTATGGCTACACCTTC.

This clone was seen more than once but under ten times. This rearrangement joins TRBV6-6 to TRBJ1-1; D is ambiguous. The CDR3 spans 16 residues. In germline, CDR1 is MNHNY, CDR2 SVGAGI (reference sequence). V lost 1 base and J lost 11, with 23 bases in between. The CDR3: CASSYLELGDGLAAFF. DNA for the CDR3: TGTGCCAGCAGTTACTTGGAGTTGGGAGACGGCTTGGCTGCTTTCTTT.

This sequence joins TRBV15 and TRBJ2-5; a possible D gene is TRBD2 (6 bases). The germline V gene has CDR1 LNHNV and CDR2 YYDKDF (reference sequence). Trimming took off 0 bases at V and 5 bases at J, with 10 bases between the two ends. This CDR3 comprises 14 residues. CDR3 sequence: CATSRDRGMETQYF. DNA of the CDR3: TGTGCCACCAGCAGAGATCGGGGGATGGAGACCCAGTACTTC.

This clone came up a few times. The J gene is TRBJ1-4, the V gene TRBV5-5; 11 bases align to TRBD1. V lost 4 bases, J lost 3 bases, and 5 bases stayed unmatched. Germline values: CDR1 SGHKS, CDR2 YYEKEE (reference sequence). The CDR3 runs to 16 residues. CDR3 coding DNA: TGTGCCAGCAGCATACCGGGACAGGGGGCTAATGAAAAACTGTTTTTT. Its translation is CASSIPGQGANEKLFF. The whole variable domain, filled in from reference TRBV5-5 and TRBJ1-4, reads DAGVTQSPTHLIKTRGQQVTLRCSPISGHKSVSWYQQVLGQGPQFIFQYYEKEERGRGNFPDRFSARQFPNYSSELNVNALLLGDSALYLCASSIPGQGANEKLFFGSGTQLSVL.

This CDR3 reads CASSVTPMSEQYF. The CDR3, as DNA: TGTGCCAGCAGCGTAACCCCCATGAGCGAGCAGTACTTC. The chain has TRBV9 and TRBJ2-7; no reliable D call. V gave up 1 base and J gave up 6 bases, with 11 bases separating them. The length of the CDR3 is 13 residues. CDR1 and CDR2 (germline): SGDLS, YYNGEE.